This T cell receptor beta chain was sequenced for a study of beta chain features in type 1 diabetes. The wider study: Healthy donors, compared against patients, showed similar age, gender and cell yields. All samples combined gave fewer than 110 million sorted cells for examination.

The investigators reverse transcribed all of the isolated RNA, so they sequenced expressed TCRB transcripts. The repertoire was sequenced with immunoSEQ multiplex PCR; TCRdb's copy has only in-frame clones and lacks some. The sample records almost 350,000 clones, approximately 10% being singletons. CDR3 length: 15 residues. Trimming left V 5 bases short and J 5 bases short, with 16 bases between. From germline, CDR1 is MNHNS and CDR2 SASEGT. Whole-study findings and limits: Significant though moderate, a shortening of TCRB CDR3s appeared in all four CD4+ subsets of Type 1 diabetes patients.

With respect to this clone: The antigen is undetermined.

Every participating donor gave one draw, a heparinised blood sample averaging about 120 mL. The rearrangement uses TRBV6-1 and TRBJ1-5; possible D gene TRBD1, 5 bases. The source material was central memory CD4+ T cells from blood. The receptor was isolated from a man aged 30-40 years with type 1 diabetes. The CDR3 DNA is TGTGCCAGCAGTACCGTTAGAAGGGGCGATCAGCCCCAGCATTTT. Translated, it gives CASSTVRRGDQPQHF.